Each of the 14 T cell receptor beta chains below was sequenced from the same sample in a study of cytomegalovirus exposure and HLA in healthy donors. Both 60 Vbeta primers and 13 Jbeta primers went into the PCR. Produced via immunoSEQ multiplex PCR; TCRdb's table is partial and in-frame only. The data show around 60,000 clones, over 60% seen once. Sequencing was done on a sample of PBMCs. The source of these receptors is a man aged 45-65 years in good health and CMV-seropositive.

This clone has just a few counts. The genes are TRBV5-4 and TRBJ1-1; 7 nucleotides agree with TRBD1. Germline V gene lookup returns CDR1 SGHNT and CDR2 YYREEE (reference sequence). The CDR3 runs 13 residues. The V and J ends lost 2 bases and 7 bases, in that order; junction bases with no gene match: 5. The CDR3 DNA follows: TGTGCCAGCAGCTTAGGGGGCACGGGTGAAGCTTTCTTT. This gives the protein CASSLGGTGEAFF.

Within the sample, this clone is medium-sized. Here the CDR3 reads CASSEYPVDTQYF. Here the CDR3 DNA reads TGTGCCAGCAGCGAGTACCCGGTGGATACGCAGTATTTT. This chain uses TRBV9 with TRBJ2-3; no clear D. Germline assignment: CDR1 SGDLS and CDR2 YYNGEE. The CDR3 is 13 amino acids. With 3 bases removed from V and 6 bases from J, the gap between germline ends came to 11 bases.

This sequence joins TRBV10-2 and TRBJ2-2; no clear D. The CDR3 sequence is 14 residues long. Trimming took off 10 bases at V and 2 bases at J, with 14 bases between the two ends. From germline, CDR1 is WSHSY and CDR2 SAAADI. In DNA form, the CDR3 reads TGCGCCATTAAGGTGGCGGCTAACACCGGGGAGCTGTTTTTT. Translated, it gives CAIKVAANTGELFF.

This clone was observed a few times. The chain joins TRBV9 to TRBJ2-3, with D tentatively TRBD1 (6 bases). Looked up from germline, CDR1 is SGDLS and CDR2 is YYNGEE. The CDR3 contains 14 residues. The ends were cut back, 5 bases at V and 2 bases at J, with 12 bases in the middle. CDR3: CASSAGATTDTQYF. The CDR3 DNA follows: TGTGCCAGCAGTGCAGGGGCAACCACAGATACGCAGTATTTT.

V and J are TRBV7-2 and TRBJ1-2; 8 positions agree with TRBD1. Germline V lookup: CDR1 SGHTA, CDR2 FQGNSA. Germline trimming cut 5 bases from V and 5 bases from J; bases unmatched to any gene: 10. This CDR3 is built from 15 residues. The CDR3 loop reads CASSIPRQGKYGYTF. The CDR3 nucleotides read TGTGCCAGCAGCATCCCCCGACAGGGGAAGTATGGCTACACCTTC.

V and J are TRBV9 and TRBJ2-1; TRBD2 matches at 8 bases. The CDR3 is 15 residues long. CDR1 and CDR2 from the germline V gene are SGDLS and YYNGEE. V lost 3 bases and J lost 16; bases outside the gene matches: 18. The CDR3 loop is CASSDRVSGLAGLFF. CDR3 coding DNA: TGTGCCAGCAGCGATAGAGTATCTGGGCTAGCGGGCTTATTCTTC.

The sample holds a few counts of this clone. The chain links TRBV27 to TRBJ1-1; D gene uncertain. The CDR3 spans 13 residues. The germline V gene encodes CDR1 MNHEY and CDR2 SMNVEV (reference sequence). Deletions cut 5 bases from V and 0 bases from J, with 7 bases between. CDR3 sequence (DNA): TGTGCCAGCAGTCTTACAGTGAACACTGAAGCTTTCTTT. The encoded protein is CASSLTVNTEAFF.

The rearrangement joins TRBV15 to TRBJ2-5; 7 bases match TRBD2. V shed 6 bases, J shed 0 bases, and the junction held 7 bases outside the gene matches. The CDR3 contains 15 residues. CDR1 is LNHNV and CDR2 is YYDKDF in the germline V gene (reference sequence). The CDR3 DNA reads TGTGCCACCAGGGGTGGCCTAGCGGACCAAGAGACCCAGTACTTC. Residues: CATRGGLADQETQYF.

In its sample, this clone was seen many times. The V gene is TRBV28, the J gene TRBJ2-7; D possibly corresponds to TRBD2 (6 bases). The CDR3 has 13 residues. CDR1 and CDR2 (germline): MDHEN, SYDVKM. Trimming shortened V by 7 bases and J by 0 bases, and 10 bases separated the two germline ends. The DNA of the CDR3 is TGTGCCAGCATAGCGGCTAGCTCCTACGAGCAGTACTTC. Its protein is CASIAASSYEQYF.

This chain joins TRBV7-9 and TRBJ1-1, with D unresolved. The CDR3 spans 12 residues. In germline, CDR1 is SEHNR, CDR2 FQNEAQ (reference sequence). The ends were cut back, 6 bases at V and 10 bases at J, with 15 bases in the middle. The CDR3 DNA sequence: TGTGCCAGCAGAGCTGGGCACACGGCAGCTTTCTTT. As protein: CASRAGHTAAFF.

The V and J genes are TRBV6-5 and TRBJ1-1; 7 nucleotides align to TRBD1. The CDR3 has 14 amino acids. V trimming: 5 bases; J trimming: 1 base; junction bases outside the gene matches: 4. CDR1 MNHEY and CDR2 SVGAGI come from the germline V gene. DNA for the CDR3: TGTGCCAGCAGTCGAAGGACAGGGAACACTGAAGCTTTCTTT. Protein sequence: CASSRRTGNTEAFF.

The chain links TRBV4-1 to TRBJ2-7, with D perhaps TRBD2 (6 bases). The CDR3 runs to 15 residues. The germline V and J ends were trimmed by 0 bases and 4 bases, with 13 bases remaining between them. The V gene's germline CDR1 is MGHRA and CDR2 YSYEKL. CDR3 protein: CASSQDRGTGYEQYF. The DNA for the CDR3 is TGCGCCAGCAGCCAAGATCGGGGGACGGGATACGAGCAGTACTTC.

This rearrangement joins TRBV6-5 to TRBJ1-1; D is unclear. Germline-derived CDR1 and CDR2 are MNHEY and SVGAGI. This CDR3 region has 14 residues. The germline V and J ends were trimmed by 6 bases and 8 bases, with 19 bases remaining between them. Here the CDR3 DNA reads TGTGCCAGCAGCTCCGGACTTAACCATTTCGAAGCTTTCTTT. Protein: CASSSGLNHFEAFF.

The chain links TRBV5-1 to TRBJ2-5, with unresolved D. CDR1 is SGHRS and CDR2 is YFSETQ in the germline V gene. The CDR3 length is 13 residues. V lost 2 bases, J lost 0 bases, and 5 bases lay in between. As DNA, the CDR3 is TGCGCCAGCAGCTTATCGTACCAAGAGACCCAGTACTTC. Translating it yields CASSLSYQETQYF.